Below, 23 T cell receptor beta chains from the same sample are listed, as sequenced in a study of TIL therapy for anti-PD-1-resistant metastatic lung cancer. The libraries were made with immunoSEQ v3. Produced via immunoSEQ multiplex PCR; TCRdb's table is partial and in-frame only. In the table there are approximately 23,000 clones, approximately 63% of which are singletons. The time point was: pre-treatment sample, taken before nivolumab and TIL therapy. Tumor tissue came from excised metastases, mostly pleural nodules or supraclavicular lymph nodes. The source was tumor tissue, collected at baseline. Receptor source: a woman aged 25 to 80 with non-small cell lung cancer.

J is TRBJ2-2 and V is TRBV5-4, with 9 bases aligning to TRBD1. The germline CDR1 and CDR2 sequences are SGHNT and YYREEE (reference sequence). V lost 4 bases and J lost 8; bases outside the gene matches: 12. The CDR3 is 16 amino acids. The CDR3 nucleotides read TGTGCCAGCAGCCCCATTAGACAGGGGGGTACTGGGGAGCTGTTTTTT. Amino acid sequence: CASSPIRQGGTGELFF.

This clone was detected only a few times. The CDR3 spells CATGPQGFAPEQYF. In DNA, the CDR3 is TGTGCCACCGGACCACAGGGATTTGCCCCCGAGCAGTACTTC. The J gene is TRBJ2-7, the V gene TRBV15; the D gene is possibly TRBD1 (6 bases). V shed 8 bases and J shed 6 bases, with 20 bases lying between them. In germline, CDR1 is LNHNV, CDR2 YYDKDF (reference sequence). The CDR3 sequence is 14 residues long. Filled out from reference TRBV15 and TRBJ2-7, the complete variable domain reads DAMVIQNPRYQVTQFGKPVTLSCSQTLNHNVMYWYQQKSSQAPKLLFHYYDKDFNNEADTPDNFQSRRPNTSFCFLDIRSPGLGDTAMYLCATGPQGFAPEQYFGPGTRLTVT.

The J gene is TRBJ2-1, the V gene TRBV18; 10 bases fit TRBD2. The ends lost 0 bases at V and 5 bases at J; junction bases unmatched: 4. CDR1 is KGHSH and CDR2 is LQKENI in the germline V gene. The CDR3 sequence is 16 residues long. The CDR3 reads CASSPPGLAGDNEQFF. CDR3 DNA sequence: TGTGCCAGCTCACCACCGGGGCTAGCGGGAGACAATGAGCAGTTCTTC.

A single count supports this clone. The chain employs TRBV6-6 and TRBJ2-7; D is possibly TRBD1 or TRBD2 (5 bases each). Germline V gene lookup returns CDR1 MNHNY and CDR2 SVGAGI (reference sequence). The CDR3 extends over 15 amino acids. V lost 6 bases, J lost 0 bases, and 15 bases lay in between. CDR3 protein: CASSPRQGPSYEQYF. DNA for the CDR3: TGTGCCAGCAGCCCGCGTCAGGGACCCTCCTACGAGCAGTACTTC.

Regarding this clone: Other DNA sequences in the same sample also yield this CDR3. V is TRBV7-2 and J is TRBJ1-5; D remains unclear. The germline V and J ends were trimmed by 2 bases and 2 bases, with 7 bases remaining between them. Germline CDR1 SGHTA, CDR2 FQGNSA. This CDR3 spans 14 amino acids. This CDR3 is CASSLSGGNQPQHF. In nucleotides, the CDR3 is TGTGCCAGCAGCTTAAGTGGAGGCAATCAGCCCCAGCATTTT.

This chain links TRBV30 with TRBJ2-5, with TRBD2 matching 8 bases. The CDR3 length is 15 residues. J gave up 4 bases and V 1 base, and 8 bases lay outside the gene matches. Germline CDR1 and CDR2: GTSNPN and SVGIG (reference sequence). CDR3 sequence reads: CAWSAAGLAGETQYF. Written as DNA, the CDR3 is TGTGCCTGGAGTGCCGCCGGACTAGCAGGAGAGACCCAGTACTTC.

V gene TRBV15 combines with J gene TRBJ2-5, with 8 bases fitting TRBD2. CDR1 is LNHNV and CDR2 is YYDKDF in the germline V gene (reference sequence). After removal of 1 base from V and 5 bases from J, the junction contained 9 bases not matched to a gene. This CDR3 is built from 16 residues. CDR3 sequence: CATSRGSAGVGETQYF. The CDR3 DNA reads as TGTGCCACCAGCAGAGGTTCAGCGGGAGTCGGCGAGACCCAGTACTTC.

V gene TRBV5-1 combines with J gene TRBJ2-1, with 13 nucleotides matching TRBD2. From germline, CDR1 is SGHRS and CDR2 YFSETQ. CDR3 length equals 15 residues. The junction had 4 bases not matched to a gene; V was cut back by 2 bases and J by 8 bases. CDR3: CASSLRTSGSYEQFF. DNA of the CDR3: TGCGCCAGCAGCTTAAGGACTAGCGGGAGTTATGAGCAGTTCTTC.

This clone was seen more than once but under ten times. The V gene is TRBV30, the J gene TRBJ1-4, with TRBD1 as a possible D gene (5 bases). The CDR3 length is 11 residues. V was shortened by 1 base and J by 8 bases, with 5 bases between the two germline ends. In germline, CDR1 is GTSNPN, CDR2 SVGIG (reference sequence). Written as DNA, the CDR3 is TGTGCCTGGAGTGCAGGGGAAAAACTGTTTTTT. This codes for CAWSAGEKLFF.

The DNA for the CDR3 is TGTGCCAGCAGTTACTCGGAGGAGACTTACGATGGGCAGTACTTC. It is translated as CASSYSEETYDGQYF. This rearrangement joins TRBV6-5 to TRBJ2-7, with D maybe TRBD2 (5 bases). Trimming left V 0 bases short and J 9 bases short, with 18 bases between. CDR1 is MNHEY, CDR2 SVGAGI, per germline. CDR3 size: 15 residues.

This clone turned up a few times. This chain connects TRBV19 to TRBJ1-2, with TRBD1 identical over 9 bases. This CDR3 is built from 16 residues. CDR1 and CDR2 (germline): LNHDA, SQIVND (reference sequence). Germline trimming cut 4 bases from V and 5 bases from J; bases unmatched to any gene: 11. As DNA, the CDR3 is TGTGCCAGTAGTACGCCGGGACAGGGTGTTCGGTATGGCTACACCTTC. This translates into CASSTPGQGVRYGYTF. Complete variable domain (other parts from reference TRBV19 and TRBJ1-2): DGGITQSPKYLFRKEGQNVTLSCEQNLNHDAMYWYRQDPGQGLRLIYYSQIVNDFQKGDIAEGYSVSREKKESFPLTVTSAQKNPTAFYLCASSTPGQGVRYGYTFGSGTRLTVV.

The genes are TRBV7-9 and TRBJ1-2; D is undetermined. This CDR3 region has 14 residues. CDR1 and CDR2 from the germline V gene are SEHNR and FQNEAQ (reference sequence). Trimming removed 3 bases at V and 6 bases at J, with 14 bases between. The CDR3 reads CASSLTRAENGYTF. Written as DNA, the CDR3 is TGTGCCAGCAGCTTGACCCGCGCGGAGAATGGCTACACCTTC.

This clone appeared a few times. The genes are TRBV14 and TRBJ2-1, with a possible D match to TRBD2 (5 bases). Germline V gene data show CDR1 as SGHDN and CDR2 as FVKESK. Trimming took 4 bases from V and 8 from J, leaving 15 bases between them. There are 14 residues in the CDR3. CDR3: CASSPRGSWYEQFF. DNA for the CDR3: TGTGCCAGCAGCCCCCGTGGGAGTTGGTATGAGCAGTTCTTC.

This chain joins TRBV6-1 and TRBJ1-2; tentatively, D is TRBD1 (5 bases). CDR3 length: 11 residues. Germline lookup yields CDR1 MNHNS and CDR2 SASEGT. V lost 6 bases, J lost 7 bases, and 9 bases lay in between. The CDR3 nucleotides are TGTGCCAGCAGCCAAAGGGGTGGCTACACCTTC. This translates into CASSQRGGYTF.

The rearrangement links TRBV28 to TRBJ1-5; D remains unclear. This CDR3 has 15 amino acids. The ends were cut back, 7 bases at V and 0 bases at J, with 13 bases in the middle. The germline V gene encodes CDR1 MDHEN and CDR2 SYDVKM. CDR3 coding DNA: TGTGCCAGCATCGGATCGCCTGGTAGCAATCAGCCCCAGCATTTT. Translating gives CASIGSPGSNQPQHF.

This clone was seen only a few times. This rearrangement joins TRBV15 to TRBJ1-2; TRBD1 is a possible D gene (5 bases). The V end lost 5 bases, the J end lost 2 bases, and 12 bases lay between the germline ends. The CDR3 length is 14 residues. Germline CDR1 and CDR2: LNHNV and YYDKDF (reference sequence). The CDR3 DNA sequence: TGTGCCACCAGCCCCCGGGGCGGAAACTATGGCTACACCTTC. Its protein product is CATSPRGGNYGYTF.

This clone turned up a few times. This chain uses TRBV30 with TRBJ1-2, with D hard to call. The V and J ends lost 4 bases and 1 base respectively, with 4 bases between them. The CDR3 spans 11 residues. The V gene's germline CDR1 is GTSNPN and CDR2 SVGIG (reference sequence). The CDR3 loop is CAWNNNYGYTF. The CDR3 nucleotides read TGTGCCTGGAATAATAACTATGGCTACACCTTC.

This clone was recorded only once. The chain employs TRBV19 and TRBJ2-1, with 8 bases fitting TRBD2. There are 17 residues in the CDR3. Germline V CDR1 and CDR2: LNHDA, SQIVND (reference sequence). V gave up 3 bases and J gave up 6 bases; unmatched junction bases: 13. CDR3 amino acids: CASSIQASGSIGNEQFF. In DNA, the CDR3 is TGTGCCAGTAGTATTCAGGCCAGCGGGAGTATCGGCAATGAGCAGTTCTTC.

The J gene is TRBJ2-3, the V gene TRBV5-6; the D call may be TRBD1 or TRBD2 (5 bases each). Trimming stripped 4 bases from V and 6 bases from J, with 9 bases between. Germline values: CDR1 SGHDT, CDR2 YYEEEE. The CDR3 runs 12 residues. The CDR3 sequence is CASSVGADTQYF. The CDR3 DNA reads as TGTGCCAGCAGCGTCGGGGCCGATACGCAGTATTTT.

This clone showed up just a few times. This chain joins TRBV7-6 and TRBJ1-2; D is possibly TRBD1 (5 bases). Trimming removed 1 base from V and 8 bases from J, with 11 bases in between. The CDR3 length is 13 residues. Germline loops: CDR1 SGHVS, CDR2 FNYEAQ. CDR3 bases: TGTGCCAGCAGCTTAGGGGGGGAGTACGGCTACACCTTC. Encoded protein: CASSLGGEYGYTF.

This chain uses TRBV4-1 with TRBJ1-1; unclear D gene. The CDR3 covers 14 residues. V lost 0 bases and J 5 bases, leaving 10 bases between the germline ends. Germline loops: CDR1 MGHRA, CDR2 YSYEKL. CDR3 nucleotides: TGCGCCAGCAGCCAAGATCGTCTGGGAACTGAAGCTTTCTTT. Residues: CASSQDRLGTEAFF.

The rearrangement joins TRBV5-1 to TRBJ2-3, with a weak D call TRBD2 (6 bases). Germline CDR1 reads SGHRS; CDR2 reads YFSETQ. The V gene lost 3 bases and the J gene lost 0 bases, with 14 bases spanning the gap. This CDR3 has 16 amino acids. The CDR3 protein is CASSSAGSGSTDTQYF. The CDR3 nucleotides are TGCGCCAGCAGCTCTGCCGGAAGCGGGAGCACAGATACGCAGTATTTT.

The sample holds one count of this clone. J is TRBJ1-5 and V is TRBV7-2; TRBD1 might be the D (5 bases). The germline V gene has CDR1 SGHTA and CDR2 FQGNSA. V was cut by 6 bases and J by 3 bases, with 18 bases left in between. This CDR3 is built from 16 residues. For the CDR3, the DNA is TGTGCCAGCAGTCTGGGGGGAGGCAGACTCAATCAGCCCCAGCATTTT. Protein: CASSLGGGRLNQPQHF. Looking up the rest from reference TRBV7-2 and TRBJ1-5 gives the full variable domain: GAGVSQSPSNKVTEKGKDVELRCDPISGHTALYWYRQSLGQGLEFLIYFQGNSAPDKSGLPSDRFSAERTGGSVSTLTIQRTQQEDSAVYLCASSLGGGRLNQPQHFGDGTRLSIL.